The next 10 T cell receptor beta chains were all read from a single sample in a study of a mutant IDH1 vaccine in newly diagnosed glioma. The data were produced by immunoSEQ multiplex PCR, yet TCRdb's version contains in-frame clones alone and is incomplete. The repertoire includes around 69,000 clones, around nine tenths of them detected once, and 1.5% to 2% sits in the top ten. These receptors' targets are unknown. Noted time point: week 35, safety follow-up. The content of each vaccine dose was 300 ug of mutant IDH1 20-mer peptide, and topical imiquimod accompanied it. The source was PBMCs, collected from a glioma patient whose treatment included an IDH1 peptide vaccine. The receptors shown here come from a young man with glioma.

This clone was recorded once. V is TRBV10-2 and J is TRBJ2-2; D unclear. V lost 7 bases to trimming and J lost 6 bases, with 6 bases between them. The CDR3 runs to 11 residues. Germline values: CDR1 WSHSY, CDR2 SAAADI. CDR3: CASKTAGELFF. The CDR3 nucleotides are TGCGCCAGCAAGACCGCCGGGGAGCTGTTTTTT.

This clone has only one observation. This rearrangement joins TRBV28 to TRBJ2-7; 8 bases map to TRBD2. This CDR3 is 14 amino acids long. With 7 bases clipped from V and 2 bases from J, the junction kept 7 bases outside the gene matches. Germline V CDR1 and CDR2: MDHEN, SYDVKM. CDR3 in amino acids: CASNKPGLAYEQYF. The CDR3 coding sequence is TGTGCCAGCAATAAACCGGGACTAGCCTACGAGCAGTACTTC.

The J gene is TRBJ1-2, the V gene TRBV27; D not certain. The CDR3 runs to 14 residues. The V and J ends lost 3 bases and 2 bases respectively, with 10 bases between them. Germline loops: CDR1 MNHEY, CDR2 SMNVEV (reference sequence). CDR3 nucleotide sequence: TGTGCCAGCAGTTTGGTGGGCTCGAACTATGGCTACACCTTC. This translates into CASSLVGSNYGYTF.

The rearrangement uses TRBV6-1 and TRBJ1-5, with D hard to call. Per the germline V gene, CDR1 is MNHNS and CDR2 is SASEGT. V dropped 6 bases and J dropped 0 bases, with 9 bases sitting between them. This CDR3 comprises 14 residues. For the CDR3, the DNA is TGTGCCAGCAGAACCCTCAGTAGCAATCAGCCCCAGCATTTT. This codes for CASRTLSSNQPQHF.

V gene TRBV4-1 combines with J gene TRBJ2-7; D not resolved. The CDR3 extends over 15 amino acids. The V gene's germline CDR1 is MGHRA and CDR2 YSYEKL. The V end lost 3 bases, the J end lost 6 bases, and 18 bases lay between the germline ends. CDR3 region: CASSQAHTSGFEQYF. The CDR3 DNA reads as TGCGCCAGCAGCCAGGCCCACACCTCCGGTTTCGAGCAGTACTTC.

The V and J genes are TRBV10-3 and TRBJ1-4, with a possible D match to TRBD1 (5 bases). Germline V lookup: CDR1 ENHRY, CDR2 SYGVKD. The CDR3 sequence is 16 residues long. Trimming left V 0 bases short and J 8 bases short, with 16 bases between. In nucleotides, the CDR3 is TGTGCCATCAGTGAGTCGACAGAAGGGGCCGGGGAAAAACTGTTTTTT. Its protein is CAISESTEGAGEKLFF.

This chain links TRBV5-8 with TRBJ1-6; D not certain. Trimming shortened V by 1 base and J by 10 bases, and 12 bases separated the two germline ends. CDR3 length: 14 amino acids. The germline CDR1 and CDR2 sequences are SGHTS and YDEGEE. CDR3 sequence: CASSLTYKGSPLHF. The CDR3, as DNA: TGTGCCAGCAGCTTGACCTATAAGGGCTCACCCCTCCACTTT.

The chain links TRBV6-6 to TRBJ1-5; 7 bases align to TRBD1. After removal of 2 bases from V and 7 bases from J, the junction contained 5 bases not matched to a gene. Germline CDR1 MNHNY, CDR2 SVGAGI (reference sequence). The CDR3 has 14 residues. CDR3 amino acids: CASSYGTAGQPQHF. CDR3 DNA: TGTGCCAGCAGTTACGGGACAGCAGGGCAGCCCCAGCATTTT.

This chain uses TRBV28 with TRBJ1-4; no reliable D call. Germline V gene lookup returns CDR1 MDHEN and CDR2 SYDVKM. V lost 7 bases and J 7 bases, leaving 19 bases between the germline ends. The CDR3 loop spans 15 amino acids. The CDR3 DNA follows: TGTGCCAGCACCTCCCGGGCAGTTAGAGGTGAAAAACTGTTTTTT. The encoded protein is CASTSRAVRGEKLFF.

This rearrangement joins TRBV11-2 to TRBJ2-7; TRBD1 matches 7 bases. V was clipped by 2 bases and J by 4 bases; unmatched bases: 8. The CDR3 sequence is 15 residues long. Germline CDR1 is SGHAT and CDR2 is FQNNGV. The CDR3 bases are TGTGCCAGCAGCTTATCCGCAGGGGGACGGTACGAGCAGTACTTC. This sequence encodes CASSLSAGGRYEQYF.